A single TCR beta chain is shown here with its context. Its target is not known. TCRdb passed the RT-PCR reads through MiXCR, listing each CDR3 protein once. This sample has roughly 170,000 distinct CDR3 sequences, with around 9% found just once. CDR1 is MNHEY and CDR2 is SVGEGT in the germline V gene. The V gene lost 5 bases and the J gene lost 4 bases, with 9 bases spanning the gap. There are 12 residues in the CDR3. These data are taken from a study of response to subunit inactivated influenza vaccine. Study outcomes and limitations: A suggestion made by the authors is that each seasonal influenza vaccination recruits few new T cells.

Sample: non-naive T cells sorted from PBMCs, taken on the day of vaccination. The chain uses TRBV6-2 or TRBV6-3 and TRBJ2-7, with unresolved D. The receptor was derived from a man aged 45-65 years who received an inactivated influenza vaccine. CDR3: CASSLQFYEQYF. The CDR3 DNA reads TGTGCCAGCAGTCTCCAATTTTACGAGCAGTACTTC.